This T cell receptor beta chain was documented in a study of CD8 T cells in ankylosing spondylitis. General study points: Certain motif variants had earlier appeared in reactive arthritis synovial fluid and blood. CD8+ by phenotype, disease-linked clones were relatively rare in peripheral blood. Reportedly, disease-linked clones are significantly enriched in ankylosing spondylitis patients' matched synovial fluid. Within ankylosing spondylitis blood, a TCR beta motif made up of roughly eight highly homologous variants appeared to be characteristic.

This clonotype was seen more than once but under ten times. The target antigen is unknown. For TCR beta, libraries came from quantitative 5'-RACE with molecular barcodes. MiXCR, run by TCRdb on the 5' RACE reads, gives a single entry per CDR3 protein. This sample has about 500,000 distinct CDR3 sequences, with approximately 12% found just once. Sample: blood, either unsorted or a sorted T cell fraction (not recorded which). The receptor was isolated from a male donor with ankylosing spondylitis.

CDR3: CASSLLQSYNEQFF. CDR3 sequence (DNA): TGTGCCAGCAGTTTATTACAGAGTTACAATGAGCAGTTCTTC. The V call is TRBV27, the J call TRBJ2-1; D ambiguous. The CDR3 is 14 amino acids. Germline CDR1 and CDR2: MNHEY and SMNVEV (reference sequence). Deletions cut 1 base from V and 4 bases from J, with 8 bases between.